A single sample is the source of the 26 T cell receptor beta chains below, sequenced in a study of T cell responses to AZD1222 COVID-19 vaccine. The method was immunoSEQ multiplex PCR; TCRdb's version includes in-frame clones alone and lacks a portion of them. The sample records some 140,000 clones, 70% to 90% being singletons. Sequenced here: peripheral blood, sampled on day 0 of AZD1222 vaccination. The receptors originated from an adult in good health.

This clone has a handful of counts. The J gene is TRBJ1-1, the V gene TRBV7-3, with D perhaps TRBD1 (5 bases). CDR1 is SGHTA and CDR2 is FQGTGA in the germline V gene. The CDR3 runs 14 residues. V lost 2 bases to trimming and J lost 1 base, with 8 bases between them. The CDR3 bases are TGTGCCAGCAGCTTACAGGGAGGGAACACTGAAGCTTTCTTT. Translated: CASSLQGGNTEAFF.

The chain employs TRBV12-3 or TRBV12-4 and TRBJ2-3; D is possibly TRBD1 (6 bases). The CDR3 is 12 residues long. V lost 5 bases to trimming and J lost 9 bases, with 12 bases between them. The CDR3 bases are TGTGCCAGCAGTAACACAGGGCAAACGCAGTATTTT. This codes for CASSNTGQTQYF.

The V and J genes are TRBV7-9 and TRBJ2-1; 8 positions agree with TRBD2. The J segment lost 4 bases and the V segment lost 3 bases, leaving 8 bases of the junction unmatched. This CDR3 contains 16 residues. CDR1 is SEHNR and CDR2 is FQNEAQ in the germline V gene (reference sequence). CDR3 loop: CASSLIRTSIYNEQFF. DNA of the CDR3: TGTGCCAGCAGCTTGATTAGGACTAGCATTTACAATGAGCAGTTCTTC.

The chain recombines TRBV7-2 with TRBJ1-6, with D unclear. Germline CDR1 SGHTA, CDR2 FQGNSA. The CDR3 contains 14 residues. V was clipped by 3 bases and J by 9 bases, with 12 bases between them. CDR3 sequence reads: CASSFGAAGSPLHF. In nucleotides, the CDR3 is TGTGCCAGCAGCTTTGGTGCAGCGGGTTCACCCCTCCACTTT.

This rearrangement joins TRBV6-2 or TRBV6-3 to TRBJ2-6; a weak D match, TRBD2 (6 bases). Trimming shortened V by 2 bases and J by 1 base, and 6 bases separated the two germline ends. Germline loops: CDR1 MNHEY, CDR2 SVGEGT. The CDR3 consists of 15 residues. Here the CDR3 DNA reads TGTGCCAGCAGTTACCGGGAGTCTGGGGCCAACGTCCTGACTTTC. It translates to CASSYRESGANVLTF.

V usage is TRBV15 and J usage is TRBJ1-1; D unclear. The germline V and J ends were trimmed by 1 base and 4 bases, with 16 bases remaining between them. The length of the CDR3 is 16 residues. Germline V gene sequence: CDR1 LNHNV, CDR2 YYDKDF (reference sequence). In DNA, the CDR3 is TGTGCCACCAGCAGAGCAAAGGGAAGTCGGGGCACTGAAGCTTTCTTT. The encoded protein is CATSRAKGSRGTEAFF. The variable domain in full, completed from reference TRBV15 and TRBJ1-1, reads DAMVIQNPRYQVTQFGKPVTLSCSQTLNHNVMYWYQQKSSQAPKLLFHYYDKDFNNEADTPDNFQSRRPNTSFCFLDIRSPGLGDTAMYLCATSRAKGSRGTEAFFGQGTRLTVV.

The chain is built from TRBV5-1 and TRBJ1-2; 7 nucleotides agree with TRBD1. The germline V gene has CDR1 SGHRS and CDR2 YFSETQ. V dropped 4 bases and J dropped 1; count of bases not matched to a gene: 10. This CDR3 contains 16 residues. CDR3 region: CASSPTGARSNYGYTF. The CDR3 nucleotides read TGCGCCAGCAGCCCTACAGGGGCGCGTAGTAACTATGGCTACACCTTC.

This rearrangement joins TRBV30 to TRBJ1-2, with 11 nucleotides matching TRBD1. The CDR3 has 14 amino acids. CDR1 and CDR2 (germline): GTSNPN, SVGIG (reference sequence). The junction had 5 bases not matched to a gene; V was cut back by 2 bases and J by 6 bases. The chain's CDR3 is CAWSWDRGTNGYTF. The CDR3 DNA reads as TGTGCCTGGAGTTGGGACAGGGGGACGAATGGCTACACCTTC.

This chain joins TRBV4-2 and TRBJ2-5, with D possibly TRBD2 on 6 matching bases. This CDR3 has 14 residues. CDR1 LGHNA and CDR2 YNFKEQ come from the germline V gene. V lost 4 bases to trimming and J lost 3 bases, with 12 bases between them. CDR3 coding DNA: TGTGCCAGCAGCCTGGAGGGATCTAAAGAGACCCAGTACTTC. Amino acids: CASSLEGSKETQYF.

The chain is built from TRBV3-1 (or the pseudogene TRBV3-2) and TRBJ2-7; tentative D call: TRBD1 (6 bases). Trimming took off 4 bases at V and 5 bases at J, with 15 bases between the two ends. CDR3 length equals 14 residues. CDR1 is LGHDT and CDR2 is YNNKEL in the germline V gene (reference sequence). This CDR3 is CASSRTAGRDEQYF. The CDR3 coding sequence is TGTGCCAGCAGCCGGACAGCAGGCCGAGACGAGCAGTACTTC.

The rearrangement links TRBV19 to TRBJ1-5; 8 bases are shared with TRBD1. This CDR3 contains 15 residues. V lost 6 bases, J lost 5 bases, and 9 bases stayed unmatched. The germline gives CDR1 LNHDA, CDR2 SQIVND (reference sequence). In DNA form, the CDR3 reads TGTGCCAGTAGGAGAATAGGACAGGGTGATCAGCCCCAGCATTTT. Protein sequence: CASRRIGQGDQPQHF.

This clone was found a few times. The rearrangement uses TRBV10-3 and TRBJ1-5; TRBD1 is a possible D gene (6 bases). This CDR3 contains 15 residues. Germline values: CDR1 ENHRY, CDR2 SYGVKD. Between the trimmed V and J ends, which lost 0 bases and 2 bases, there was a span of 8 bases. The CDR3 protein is CAISESGAGNQPQHF. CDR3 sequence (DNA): TGTGCCATCAGTGAGTCGGGGGCAGGCAATCAGCCCCAGCATTTT.

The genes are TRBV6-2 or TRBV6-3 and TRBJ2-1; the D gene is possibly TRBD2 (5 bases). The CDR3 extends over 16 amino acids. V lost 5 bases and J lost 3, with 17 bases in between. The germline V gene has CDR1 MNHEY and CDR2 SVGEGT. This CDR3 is CASSTILAELYNEQFF. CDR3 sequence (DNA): TGTGCCAGCAGTACTATTCTAGCAGAACTCTACAATGAGCAGTTCTTC.

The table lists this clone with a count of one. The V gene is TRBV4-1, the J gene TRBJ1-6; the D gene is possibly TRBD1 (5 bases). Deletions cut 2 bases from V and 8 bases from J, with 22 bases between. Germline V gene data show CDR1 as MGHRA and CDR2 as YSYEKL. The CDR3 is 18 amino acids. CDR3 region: CASSQLDLLPGPHSPLHF. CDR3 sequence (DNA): TGCGCCAGCAGCCAACTAGATCTTCTCCCGGGACCTCATTCACCCCTCCACTTT.

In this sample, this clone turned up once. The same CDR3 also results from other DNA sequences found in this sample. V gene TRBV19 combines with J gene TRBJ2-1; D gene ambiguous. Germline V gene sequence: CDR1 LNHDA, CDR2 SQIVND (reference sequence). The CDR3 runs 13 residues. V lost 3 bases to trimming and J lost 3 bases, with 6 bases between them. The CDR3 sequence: CASSIRGYNEQFF. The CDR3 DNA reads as TGTGCCAGTAGTATTCGAGGCTACAATGAGCAGTTCTTC.

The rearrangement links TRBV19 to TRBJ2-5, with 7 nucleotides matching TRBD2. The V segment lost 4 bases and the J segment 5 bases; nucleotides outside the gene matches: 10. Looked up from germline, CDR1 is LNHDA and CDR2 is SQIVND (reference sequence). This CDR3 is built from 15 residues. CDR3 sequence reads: CASSTWEGLLETQYF. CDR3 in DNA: TGTGCCAGTAGTACGTGGGAGGGCCTTCTGGAGACCCAGTACTTC.

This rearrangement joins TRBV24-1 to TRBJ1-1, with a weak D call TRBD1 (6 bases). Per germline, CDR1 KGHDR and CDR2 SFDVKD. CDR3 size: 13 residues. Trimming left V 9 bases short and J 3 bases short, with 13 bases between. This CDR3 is CATSDRSYTEAFF. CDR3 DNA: TGTGCCACCTCGGACAGATCCTACACTGAAGCTTTCTTT.

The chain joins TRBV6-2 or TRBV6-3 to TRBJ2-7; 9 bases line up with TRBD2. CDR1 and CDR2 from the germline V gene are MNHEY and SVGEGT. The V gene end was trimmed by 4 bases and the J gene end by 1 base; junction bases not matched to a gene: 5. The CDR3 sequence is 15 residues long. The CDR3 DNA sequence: TGTGCCAGCAGTTTGACTAGCGGTGGTTCCTACGAGCAGTACTTC. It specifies CASSLTSGGSYEQYF.

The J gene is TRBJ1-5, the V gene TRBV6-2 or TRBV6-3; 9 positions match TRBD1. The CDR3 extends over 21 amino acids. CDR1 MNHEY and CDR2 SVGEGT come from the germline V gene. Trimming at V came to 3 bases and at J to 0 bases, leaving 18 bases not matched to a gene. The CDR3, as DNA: TGTGCCAGCAGTTATGTAACACTAGGGACAGGGCATCCTTATAGCAATCAGCCCCAGCATTTT. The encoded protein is CASSYVTLGTGHPYSNQPQHF.

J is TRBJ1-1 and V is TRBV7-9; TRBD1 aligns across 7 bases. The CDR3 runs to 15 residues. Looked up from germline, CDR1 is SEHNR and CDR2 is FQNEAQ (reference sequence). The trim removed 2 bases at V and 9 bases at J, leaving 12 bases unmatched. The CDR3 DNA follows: TGTGCCAGCAGCTTATTAGGGACAGTGGGGGGAAAAGCTTTCTTT. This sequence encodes CASSLLGTVGGKAFF.

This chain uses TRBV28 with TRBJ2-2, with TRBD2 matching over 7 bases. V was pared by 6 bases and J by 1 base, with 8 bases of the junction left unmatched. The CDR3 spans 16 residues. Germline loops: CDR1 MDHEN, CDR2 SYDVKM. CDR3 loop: CASRRGLAVNTGELFF. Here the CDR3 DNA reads TGTGCCAGCAGGCGAGGTCTAGCGGTGAACACCGGGGAGCTGTTTTTT.

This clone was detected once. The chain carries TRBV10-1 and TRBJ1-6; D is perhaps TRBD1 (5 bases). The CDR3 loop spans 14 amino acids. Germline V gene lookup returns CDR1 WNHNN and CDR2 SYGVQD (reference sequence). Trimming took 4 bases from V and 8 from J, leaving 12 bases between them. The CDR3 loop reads CASSGEGSHSPLHF. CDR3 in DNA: TGCGCCAGCAGTGGGGAGGGGTCTCATTCACCCCTCCACTTT.

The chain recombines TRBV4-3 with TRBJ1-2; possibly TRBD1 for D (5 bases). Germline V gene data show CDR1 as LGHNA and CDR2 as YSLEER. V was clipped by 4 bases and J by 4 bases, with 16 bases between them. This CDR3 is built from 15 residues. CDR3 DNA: TGCGCCAGCAGCCCCACAGACGGACAAATCTATGGCTACACCTTC. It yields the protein CASSPTDGQIYGYTF.

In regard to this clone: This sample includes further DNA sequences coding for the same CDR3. The CDR3 region is CASSGNTIYF. The CDR3 DNA is TGTGCCAGCAGCGGAAACACCATATATTTT. This sequence joins TRBV9 and TRBJ1-3; D gene unclear. CDR1 is SGDLS, CDR2 YYNGEE, per germline. Trimming removed 3 bases from V and 5 bases from J, with 0 bases in between. The CDR3 covers 10 residues.

CDR3 protein: CSARGGYGYTF. CDR3 nucleotide sequence: TGCAGTGCTAGGGGTGGGTATGGCTACACCTTC. J is TRBJ1-2 and V is TRBV20-1; D call uncertain. Germline CDR1 DFQATT, CDR2 SNEGSKA (reference sequence). V dropped 3 bases and J dropped 5 bases, with 7 bases sitting between them. This CDR3 spans 11 amino acids.

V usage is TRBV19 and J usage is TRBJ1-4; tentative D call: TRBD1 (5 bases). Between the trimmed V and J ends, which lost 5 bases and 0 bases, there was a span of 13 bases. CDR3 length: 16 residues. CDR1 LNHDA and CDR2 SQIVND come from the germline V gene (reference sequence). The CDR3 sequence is CASSSTGTSTNEKLFF. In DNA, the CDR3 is TGTGCCAGTAGTTCGACCGGGACGTCAACTAATGAAAAACTGTTTTTT.